The clone carrying this T cell receptor (beta chain) was seen more than once but under ten times. This CDR3 has 15 amino acids. Trimming removed 3 bases from V and 8 bases from J; junction bases left unmatched: 9. CDR1 and CDR2 (germline): MNHEY, SMNVEV (reference sequence). The data originate from a study of blood T cell repertoires in COVID-19. Overall study context: The United States, Italy and Spain supplied acute and convalescent COVID-19 samples. The cDNA or gDNA used as material had been derived from T cells, B-cell-depleted T cells, or PBMCs.

Per the study methods: Researchers report that nucleated cell counts were estimated from reference gene primer amplification. Profiling relied on immunoSEQ multiplex PCR, and the TCRdb table lists in-frame clones only, not all of them. V, J and clone size are taken as reported in that table, and D and trimming were inferred from the DNA itself. The sample lists about 77,000 clones; about 80% were seen once. The sample comprised peripheral blood. The clonotype originates from a woman aged 70-85 years with acute or convalescent COVID-19. This chain links TRBV27 with TRBJ2-1; 8 bases agree with TRBD1. CDR3 residues: CASSFPGQGVHEQFF. The CDR3 DNA sequence: TGTGCCAGCAGTTTCCCCGGACAGGGAGTTCATGAGCAGTTCTTC.